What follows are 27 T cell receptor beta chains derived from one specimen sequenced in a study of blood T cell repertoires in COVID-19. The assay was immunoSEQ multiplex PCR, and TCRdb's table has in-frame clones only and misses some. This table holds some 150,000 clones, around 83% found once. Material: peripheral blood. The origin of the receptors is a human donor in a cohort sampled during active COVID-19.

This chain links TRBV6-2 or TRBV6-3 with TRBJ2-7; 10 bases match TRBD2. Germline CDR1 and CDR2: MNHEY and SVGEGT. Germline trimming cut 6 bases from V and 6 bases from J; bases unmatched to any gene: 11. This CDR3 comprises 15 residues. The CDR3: CASSDPSGRFTEQYF. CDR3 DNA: TGTGCCAGCAGCGACCCTAGCGGGAGATTCACCGAGCAGTACTTC.

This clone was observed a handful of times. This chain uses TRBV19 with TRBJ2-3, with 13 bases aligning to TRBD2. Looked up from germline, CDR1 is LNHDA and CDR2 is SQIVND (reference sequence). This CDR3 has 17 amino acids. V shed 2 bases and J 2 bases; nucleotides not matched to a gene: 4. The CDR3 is CASSIRGLAGVTDTQYF. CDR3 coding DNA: TGTGCCAGTAGTATAAGAGGACTAGCGGGAGTCACAGATACGCAGTATTTT. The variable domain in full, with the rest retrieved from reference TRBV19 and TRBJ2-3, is DGGITQSPKYLFRKEGQNVTLSCEQNLNHDAMYWYRQDPGQGLRLIYYSQIVNDFQKGDIAEGYSVSREKKESFPLTVTSAQKNPTAFYLCASSIRGLAGVTDTQYFGPGTRLTVL.

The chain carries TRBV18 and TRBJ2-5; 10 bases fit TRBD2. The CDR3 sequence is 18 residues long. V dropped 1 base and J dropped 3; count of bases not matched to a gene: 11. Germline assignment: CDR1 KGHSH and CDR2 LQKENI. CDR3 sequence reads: CASSPQIAASGSEETQYF. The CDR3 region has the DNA TGTGCCAGCTCACCACAGATTGCGGCTAGCGGGAGTGAAGAGACCCAGTACTTC.

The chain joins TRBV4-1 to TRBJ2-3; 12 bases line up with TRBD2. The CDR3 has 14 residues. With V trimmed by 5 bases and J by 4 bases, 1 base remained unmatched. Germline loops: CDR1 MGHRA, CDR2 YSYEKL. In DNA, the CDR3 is TGCGCCAGCAGCGGACTAGCGGGACCAGATACGCAGTATTTT. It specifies CASSGLAGPDTQYF.

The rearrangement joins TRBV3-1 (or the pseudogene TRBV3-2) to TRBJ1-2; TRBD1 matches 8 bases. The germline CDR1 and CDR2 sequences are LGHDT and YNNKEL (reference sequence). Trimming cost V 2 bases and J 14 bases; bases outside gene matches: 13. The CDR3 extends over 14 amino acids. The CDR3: CASSQRTGPFYYTF. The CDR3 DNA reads TGTGCCAGCAGCCAAAGGACAGGGCCCTTTTATTATACCTTC.

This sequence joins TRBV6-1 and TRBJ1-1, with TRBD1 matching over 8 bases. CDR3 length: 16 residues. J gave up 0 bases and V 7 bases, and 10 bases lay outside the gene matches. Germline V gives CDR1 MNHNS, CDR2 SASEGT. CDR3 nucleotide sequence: TGTGCCAGCACTGAGCCGCACAGGGGGATGAACACTGAAGCTTTCTTT. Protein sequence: CASTEPHRGMNTEAFF.

DNA for the CDR3: TGTGCCAGCAATATGGCTTCCTATGGCTACACCTTC. It yields the protein CASNMASYGYTF. V gene TRBV28 combines with J gene TRBJ1-2, with D unclear. With 7 bases removed from V and 4 bases from J, the gap between germline ends came to 10 bases. The germline V gene encodes CDR1 MDHEN and CDR2 SYDVKM. CDR3 size: 12 residues.

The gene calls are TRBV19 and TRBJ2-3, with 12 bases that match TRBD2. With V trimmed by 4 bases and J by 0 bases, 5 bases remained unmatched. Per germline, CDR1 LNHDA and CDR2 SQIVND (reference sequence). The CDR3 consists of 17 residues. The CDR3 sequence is CASSTKTSGGSTDTQYF. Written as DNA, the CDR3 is TGTGCCAGTAGTACAAAGACTAGCGGGGGTAGCACAGATACGCAGTATTTT. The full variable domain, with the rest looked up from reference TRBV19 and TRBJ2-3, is DGGITQSPKYLFRKEGQNVTLSCEQNLNHDAMYWYRQDPGQGLRLIYYSQIVNDFQKGDIAEGYSVSREKKESFPLTVTSAQKNPTAFYLCASSTKTSGGSTDTQYFGPGTRLTVL.

The CDR3 coding sequence is TGTGCCAGCAGCGTAGAAAGCGGGAGCTACGAGCAGTACTTC. It specifies CASSVESGSYEQYF. This chain joins TRBV9 and TRBJ2-7; 8 bases line up with TRBD2. Trimming cost V 0 bases and J 3 bases; bases outside gene matches: 2. Germline V gives CDR1 SGDLS, CDR2 YYNGEE. The CDR3 is 14 residues long.

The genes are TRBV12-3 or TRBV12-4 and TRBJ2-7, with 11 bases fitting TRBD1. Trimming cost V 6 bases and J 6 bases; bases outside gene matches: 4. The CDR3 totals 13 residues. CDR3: CASRTGTGGEQYF. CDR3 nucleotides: TGTGCCAGCAGAACCGGGACAGGGGGCGAGCAGTACTTC.

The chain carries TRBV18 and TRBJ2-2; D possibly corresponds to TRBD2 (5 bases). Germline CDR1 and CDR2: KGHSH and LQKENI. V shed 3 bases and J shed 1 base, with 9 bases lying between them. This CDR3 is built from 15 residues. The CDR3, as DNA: TGTGCCAGCTCACCCACCGGAGGGAACACCGGGGAGCTGTTTTTT. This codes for CASSPTGGNTGELFF.

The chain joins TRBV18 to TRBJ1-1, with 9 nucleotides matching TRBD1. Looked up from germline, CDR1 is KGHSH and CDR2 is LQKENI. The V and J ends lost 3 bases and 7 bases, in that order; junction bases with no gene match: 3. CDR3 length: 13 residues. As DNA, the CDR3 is TGTGCCAGCTCACCGACAGGGGGAGATGAAGCTTTCTTT. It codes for CASSPTGGDEAFF.

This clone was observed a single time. The CDR3 is CASRARTSPYEQYF. CDR3 coding DNA: TGTGCCAGCCGCGCTCGGACTAGTCCCTACGAGCAGTACTTC. This chain uses TRBV19 with TRBJ2-7, with 7 positions matching TRBD2. V lost 9 bases and J lost 2; bases outside the gene matches: 10. The germline V gene encodes CDR1 LNHDA and CDR2 SQIVND (reference sequence). The CDR3 extends over 14 amino acids.

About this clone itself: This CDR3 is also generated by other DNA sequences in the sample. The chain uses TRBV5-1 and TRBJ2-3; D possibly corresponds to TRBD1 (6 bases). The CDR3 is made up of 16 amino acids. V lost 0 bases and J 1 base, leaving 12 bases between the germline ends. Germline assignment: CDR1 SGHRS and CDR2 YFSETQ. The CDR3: CASSLVPGQGTDTQYF. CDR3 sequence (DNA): TGCGCCAGCAGCTTGGTACCGGGACAAGGCACAGATACGCAGTATTTT.

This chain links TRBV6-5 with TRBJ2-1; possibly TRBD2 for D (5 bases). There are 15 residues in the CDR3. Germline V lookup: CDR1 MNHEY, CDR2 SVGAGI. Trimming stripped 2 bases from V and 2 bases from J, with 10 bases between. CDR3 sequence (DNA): TGTGCCAGCAGTTACAGGGAGTCAGCCTACAATGAGCAGTTCTTC. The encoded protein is CASSYRESAYNEQFF.

The CDR3 reads CASSPGTSGSYEQYF. Here the CDR3 DNA reads TGTGCCAGCAGCCCCGGGACTAGCGGGAGCTACGAGCAGTACTTC. The chain links TRBV7-8 to TRBJ2-7; 14 bases are shared with TRBD2. CDR3 size: 15 residues. Per germline, CDR1 SGHVS and CDR2 FQNEAQ. J gave up 3 bases and V 5 bases, and 3 bases lay outside the gene matches.

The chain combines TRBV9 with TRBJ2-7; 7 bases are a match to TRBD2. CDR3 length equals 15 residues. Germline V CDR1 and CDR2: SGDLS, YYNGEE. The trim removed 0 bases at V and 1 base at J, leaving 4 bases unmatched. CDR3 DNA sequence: TGTGCCAGCAGCGTAGCGGGCGGGAGATCCTACGAGCAGTACTTC. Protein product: CASSVAGGRSYEQYF. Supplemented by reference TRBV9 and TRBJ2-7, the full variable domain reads DSGVTQTPKHLITATGQRVTLRCSPRSGDLSVYWYQQSLDQGLQFLIQYYNGEERAKGNILERFSAQQFPDLHSELNLSSLELGDSALYFCASSVAGGRSYEQYFGPGTRLTVT.

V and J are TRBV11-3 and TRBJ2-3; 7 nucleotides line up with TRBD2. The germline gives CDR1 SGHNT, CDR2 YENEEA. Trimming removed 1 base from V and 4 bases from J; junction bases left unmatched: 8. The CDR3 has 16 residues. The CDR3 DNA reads TGTGCCAGCAGCTTAGGATTGGGAGGGGAGGCAGATACGCAGTATTTT. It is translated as CASSLGLGGEADTQYF.

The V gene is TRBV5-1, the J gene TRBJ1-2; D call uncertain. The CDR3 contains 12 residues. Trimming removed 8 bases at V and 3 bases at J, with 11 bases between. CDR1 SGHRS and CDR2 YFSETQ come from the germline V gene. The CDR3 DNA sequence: TGCGCCAGTGGGCCCGGGGACTATGGCTACACCTTC. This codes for CASGPGDYGYTF.

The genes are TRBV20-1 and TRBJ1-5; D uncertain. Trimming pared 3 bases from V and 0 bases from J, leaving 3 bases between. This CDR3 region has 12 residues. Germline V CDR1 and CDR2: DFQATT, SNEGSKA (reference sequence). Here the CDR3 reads CSASYSNQPQHF. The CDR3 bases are TGCAGTGCTAGTTATAGCAATCAGCCCCAGCATTTT.

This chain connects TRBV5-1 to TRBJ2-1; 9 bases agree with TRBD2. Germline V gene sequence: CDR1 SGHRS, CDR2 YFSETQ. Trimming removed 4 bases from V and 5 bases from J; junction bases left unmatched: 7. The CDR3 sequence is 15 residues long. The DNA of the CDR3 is TGCGCCAGCAGCGTTGCTAGCGGGGTCAACAATGAGCAGTTCTTC. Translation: CASSVASGVNNEQFF.

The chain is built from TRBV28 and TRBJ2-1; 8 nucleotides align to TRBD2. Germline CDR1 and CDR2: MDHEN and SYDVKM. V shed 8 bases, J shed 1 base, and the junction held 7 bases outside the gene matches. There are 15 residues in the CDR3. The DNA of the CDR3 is TGTGCCAGCCGCCTCCCTAGCGGGTCCTACAATGAGCAGTTCTTC. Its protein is CASRLPSGSYNEQFF.

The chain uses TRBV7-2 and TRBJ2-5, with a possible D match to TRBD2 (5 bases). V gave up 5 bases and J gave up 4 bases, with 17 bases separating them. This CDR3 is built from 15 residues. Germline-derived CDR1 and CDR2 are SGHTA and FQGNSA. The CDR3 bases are TGTGCCAGCAGCCGGCCCACCCTGGCGGGAGAGACCCAGTACTTC. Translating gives CASSRPTLAGETQYF.

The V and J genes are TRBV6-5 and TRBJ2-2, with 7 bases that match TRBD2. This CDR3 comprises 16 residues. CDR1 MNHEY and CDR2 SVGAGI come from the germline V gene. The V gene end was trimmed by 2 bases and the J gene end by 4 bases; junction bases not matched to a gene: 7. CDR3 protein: CASSYLGTTSTGELFF. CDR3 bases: TGTGCCAGCAGTTACCTAGGGACTACCTCCACCGGGGAGCTGTTTTTT.

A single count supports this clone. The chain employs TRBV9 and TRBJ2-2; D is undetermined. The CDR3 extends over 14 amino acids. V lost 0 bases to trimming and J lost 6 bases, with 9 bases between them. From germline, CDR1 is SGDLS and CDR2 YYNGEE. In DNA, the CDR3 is TGTGCCAGCAGCGTAGACCCAGTGGCCGGGGAGCTGTTTTTT. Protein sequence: CASSVDPVAGELFF.

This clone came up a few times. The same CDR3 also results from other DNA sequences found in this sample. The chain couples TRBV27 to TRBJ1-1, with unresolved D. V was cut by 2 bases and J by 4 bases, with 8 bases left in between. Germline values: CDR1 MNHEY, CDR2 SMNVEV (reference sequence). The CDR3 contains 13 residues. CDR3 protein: CASSLRASTEAFF. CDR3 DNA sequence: TGTGCCAGCAGTTTACGAGCTAGCACTGAAGCTTTCTTT.

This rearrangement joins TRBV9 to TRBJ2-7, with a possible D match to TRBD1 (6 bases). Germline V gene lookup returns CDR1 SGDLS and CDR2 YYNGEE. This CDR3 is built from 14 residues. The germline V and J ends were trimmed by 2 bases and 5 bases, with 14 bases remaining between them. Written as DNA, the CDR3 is TGTGCCAGCAGCGTTGGGGAAAGGGACAACGAGCAGTACTTC. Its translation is CASSVGERDNEQYF.